This T cell receptor beta chain is from a study of beta chain features in type 1 diabetes. The study, taken as a whole, reports: Type 1 diabetes patients showed a moderate but significant shortening of TCRB CDR3s in all four CD4+ subsets.

This CDR3 is built from 14 residues. CDR1 and CDR2 from the germline V gene are SGHKS and YYEKEE (reference sequence). V was cut by 0 bases and J by 0 bases, with 7 bases left in between. Sequencing targeted expressed TCRB transcripts, as all isolated RNA had been reverse transcribed. The table came from immunoSEQ multiplex PCR; TCRdb's copy has only in-frame clones and leaves some out. In the table there are fewer than 900,000 clones, about 17% of which are singletons. This clone was seen a handful of times. Its target is unknown. The sample comprised naive CD4+ T cells from blood. The origin of this receptor is a woman between 18 and 30 years old in good health. This rearrangement joins TRBV5-5 to TRBJ2-7; D ambiguous. The CDR3 loop is CASSLDSHSYEQYF. CDR3 nucleotide sequence: TGTGCCAGCAGCTTGGATAGCCACTCCTACGAGCAGTACTTC.